A single sample gave rise to the 16 T cell receptor beta chains below, sequenced in a study of beta chain features in type 1 diabetes listed by TCRdb under 2018. The method was the immunoSEQ multiplex PCR assay. The High Capacity cDNA Reverse Transcription Kit was used to reverse transcribe all of the isolated RNA, meaning that expressed TCRB transcripts were what got sequenced. TCRdb mirrors the immuneACCESS table, restricted to in-frame sequences. Some clones are absent from its copies; in checked studies, under half trace to an unresolved V gene, and the reason for the others is unknown. The sample table holds about 340,000 clones, of which roughly 14% were seen once. The ten largest account for roughly 0.015% of the sample. These receptors are not linked to any known antigen. Here is what the overall study found, with its caveats: In all four CD4+ subsets, TCRB CDR3 length was moderately but significantly shorter in type 1 diabetes patients.

The sequenced sample consisted of naive CD4+ T cells from blood. In light of the paper, this sample's cell subset or site label describes: true naive CD4+ T cells. Receptors were obtained from a woman between 18 and 29 years old with type 1 diabetes.

V is TRBV7-3 and J is TRBJ2-7; 7 bases align to TRBD1. The CDR3 covers 14 residues. The V gene's germline CDR1 is SGHTA and CDR2 FQGTGA. After removal of 4 bases from V and 7 bases from J, the junction contained 10 bases not matched to a gene. The CDR3 spells CASSWGTADSEQYF. In DNA form, the CDR3 reads TGTGCCAGCAGCTGGGGGACAGCCGATTCAGAGCAGTACTTC. Full variable domain (remainder filled in from reference TRBV7-3 and TRBJ2-7): GAGVSQTPSNKVTEKGKYVELRCDPISGHTALYWYRQSLGQGPEFLIYFQGTGAADDSGLPNDRFFAVRPEGSVSTLKIQRTERGDSAVYLCASSWGTADSEQYFGPGTRLTVT.

This clone has more than one count but fewer than ten. The chain is built from TRBV6-5 and TRBJ1-1; 7 bases map to TRBD1. The CDR3 spans 15 residues. Germline V lookup: CDR1 MNHEY, CDR2 SVGAGI. V dropped 6 bases and J dropped 5; count of bases not matched to a gene: 12. The CDR3 sequence is CASSRIQGTGTEAFF. For the CDR3, the DNA is TGTGCCAGCAGCCGCATACAGGGGACGGGGACTGAAGCTTTCTTT.

The table lists this clone with a few counts. The V and J genes are TRBV19 and TRBJ1-1; D is unresolved. V was clipped by 6 bases and J by 1 base, with 6 bases between them. CDR3 size: 12 residues. Germline CDR1 is LNHDA and CDR2 is SQIVND (reference sequence). The CDR3 DNA reads TGTGCCAGTAGCCTGAGGAACACTGAAGCTTTCTTT. Translated, it gives CASSLRNTEAFF.

This clone was observed a few times. The chain has TRBV11-3 and TRBJ2-1; no clear D gene. This CDR3 contains 14 residues. The V end was cut by 0 bases, the J end by 10 bases, with 13 bases between. The germline V gene has CDR1 SGHNT and CDR2 YENEEA. The CDR3 DNA reads as TGTGCCAGCAGCTTAGATCTTTTGCAACAGGAGCAGTTCTTC. As protein: CASSLDLLQQEQFF.

This clone has more than one count but fewer than ten. The rearrangement uses TRBV30 and TRBJ2-1; TRBD2 matches at 11 bases. This CDR3 region has 14 residues. V dropped 8 bases and J dropped 0; count of bases not matched to a gene: 3. The germline gives CDR1 GTSNPN, CDR2 SVGIG (reference sequence). The CDR3: CAISGRASYNEQFF. CDR3 nucleotides: TGTGCCATTAGCGGGAGGGCCTCCTACAATGAGCAGTTCTTC. Looking up the rest from reference TRBV30 and TRBJ2-1 gives the full variable domain: SQTIHQWPATLVQPVGSPLSLECTVEGTSNPNLYWYRQAAGRGLQLLFYSVGIGQISSEVPQNLSASRPQDRQFILSSKKLLLSDSGFYLCAISGRASYNEQFFGPGTRLTVL.

V usage is TRBV7-2 and J usage is TRBJ2-3; 9 bases are shared with TRBD1. The CDR3 consists of 15 residues. Germline lookup yields CDR1 SGHTA and CDR2 FQGNSA. V dropped 4 bases and J dropped 1; count of bases not matched to a gene: 3. This chain's CDR3 is CASSWRTGGTDTQYF. The CDR3 DNA reads as TGTGCCAGCAGCTGGAGGACAGGGGGCACAGATACGCAGTATTTT.

The chain links TRBV7-9 to TRBJ1-2; no firm D call. CDR3 length: 14 amino acids. The germline V gene has CDR1 SEHNR and CDR2 FQNEAQ (reference sequence). Trimming stripped 8 bases from V and 4 bases from J, with 17 bases between. The CDR3 protein is CASFSRGYSYGYTF. The CDR3 nucleotides read TGTGCCAGCTTCTCGCGAGGGTATAGCTATGGCTACACCTTC.

The genes are TRBV29-1 and TRBJ2-1, with D maybe TRBD1 (5 bases). The V end lost 5 bases, the J end lost 0 bases, and 17 bases lay between the germline ends. Germline CDR1 is SQVTM and CDR2 is ANQGSEA. The CDR3 covers 16 residues. CDR3 in amino acids: CSVLLRVSSSYNEQFF. The CDR3 DNA reads TGCAGCGTTCTGCTCAGGGTTTCTAGCTCCTACAATGAGCAGTTCTTC.

The chain combines TRBV6-1 with TRBJ2-5; D perhaps matches TRBD2 (6 bases). The length of the CDR3 is 13 residues. Germline CDR1 reads MNHNS; CDR2 reads SASEGT. Trimming stripped 6 bases from V and 3 bases from J, with 11 bases between. Here the CDR3 reads CASRYSGEETQYF. The CDR3 DNA reads as TGTGCCAGCAGATATAGCGGAGAAGAGACCCAGTACTTC.

This clone turned up a few times. The V gene is TRBV5-4, the J gene TRBJ1-4; 7 bases align to TRBD1. Per germline, CDR1 SGHNT and CDR2 YYREEE (reference sequence). The CDR3 is 14 residues long. J lost 5 bases, V lost 4 bases, and 5 bases had no gene match. DNA for the CDR3: TGTGCCAGCAGCGAGGGACAGCTCAATGAAAAACTGTTTTTT. Translation: CASSEGQLNEKLFF. Full variable domain (rest looked up from reference TRBV5-4 and TRBJ1-4): ETGVTQSPTHLIKTRGQQVTLRCSSQSGHNTVSWYQQALGQGPQFIFQYYREEENGRGNFPPRFSGLQFPNYSSELNVNALELDDSALYLCASSEGQLNEKLFFGSGTQLSVL.

This clone turned up a few times. J is TRBJ1-2 and V is TRBV5-1, with 8 bases fitting TRBD1. This CDR3 is 13 amino acids long. Trimming took 4 bases from V and 6 from J; bases not matched to a gene: 5. Germline V CDR1 and CDR2: SGHRS, YFSETQ. The CDR3 reads CASSPGQGNGYTF. CDR3 bases: TGCGCCAGCAGCCCAGGACAGGGTAATGGCTACACCTTC.

The V gene is TRBV30, the J gene TRBJ2-7; 10 positions agree with TRBD1. V trimming: 7 bases; J trimming: 3 bases; junction bases outside the gene matches: 15. Germline V gene sequence: CDR1 GTSNPN, CDR2 SVGIG (reference sequence). The CDR3 has 16 amino acids. The CDR3 bases are TGTGCCTTTACCGGGACAGGGGAAGACTTAGGCTACGAGCAGTACTTC. It is translated as CAFTGTGEDLGYEQYF.

The chain employs TRBV6-5 and TRBJ1-5; D is perhaps TRBD1 (6 bases). Germline V gene data show CDR1 as MNHEY and CDR2 as SVGAGI. V was cut by 4 bases and J by 2 bases, with 12 bases left in between. This CDR3 has 15 amino acids. CDR3 amino acids: CASSSTGLGNQPQHF. CDR3 DNA: TGTGCCAGCAGTTCCACAGGGCTGGGCAATCAGCCCCAGCATTTT.

This clone was observed a few times. The rearrangement joins TRBV5-6 to TRBJ1-2; D unresolved. Trimming left V 2 bases short and J 1 base short, with 9 bases between. This CDR3 is 14 amino acids long. Germline V lookup: CDR1 SGHDT, CDR2 YYEEEE. The CDR3 nucleotides read TGTGCCAGCAGCTTTACGCGCGGTAACTATGGCTACACCTTC. Protein sequence: CASSFTRGNYGYTF.

This clone showed up just a few times. The chain couples TRBV29-1 to TRBJ2-1; 10 nucleotides agree with TRBD2. With 4 bases clipped from V and 0 bases from J, the junction kept 9 bases outside the gene matches. This CDR3 has 17 residues. The germline V gene encodes CDR1 SQVTM and CDR2 ANQGSEA. DNA for the CDR3: TGCAGCGTTGGCACTAGCGGGATAACCAGCTCCTACAATGAGCAGTTCTTC. This encodes CSVGTSGITSSYNEQFF.

This clone was recorded a few times. V and J are TRBV6-5 and TRBJ2-5; 9 nucleotides align to TRBD2. V gave up 6 bases and J gave up 5 bases; unmatched junction bases: 7. Germline V gene data show CDR1 as MNHEY and CDR2 as SVGAGI. CDR3 length: 14 residues. The CDR3 loop reads CASRNSGSWETQYF. DNA of the CDR3: TGTGCCAGCAGGAATAGCGGGAGTTGGGAGACCCAGTACTTC.